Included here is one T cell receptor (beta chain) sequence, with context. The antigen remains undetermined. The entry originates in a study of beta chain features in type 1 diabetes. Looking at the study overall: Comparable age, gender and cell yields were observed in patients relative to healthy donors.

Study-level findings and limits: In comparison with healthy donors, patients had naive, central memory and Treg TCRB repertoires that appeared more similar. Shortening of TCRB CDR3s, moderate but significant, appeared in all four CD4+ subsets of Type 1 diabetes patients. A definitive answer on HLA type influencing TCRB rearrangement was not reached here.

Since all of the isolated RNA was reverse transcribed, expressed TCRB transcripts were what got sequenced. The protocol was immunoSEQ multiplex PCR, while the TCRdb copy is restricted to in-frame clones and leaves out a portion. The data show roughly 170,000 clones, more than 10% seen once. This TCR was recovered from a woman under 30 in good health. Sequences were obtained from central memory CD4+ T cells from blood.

As DNA, the CDR3 is TGTGCGACGGCGGCGGGTTCTAACACTGAAGCTTTCTTT. Translation: CATAAGSNTEAFF. This rearrangement joins TRBV9 to TRBJ1-1; no definite D call. Per the germline V gene, CDR1 is SGDLS and CDR2 is YYNGEE. The CDR3 covers 13 residues.